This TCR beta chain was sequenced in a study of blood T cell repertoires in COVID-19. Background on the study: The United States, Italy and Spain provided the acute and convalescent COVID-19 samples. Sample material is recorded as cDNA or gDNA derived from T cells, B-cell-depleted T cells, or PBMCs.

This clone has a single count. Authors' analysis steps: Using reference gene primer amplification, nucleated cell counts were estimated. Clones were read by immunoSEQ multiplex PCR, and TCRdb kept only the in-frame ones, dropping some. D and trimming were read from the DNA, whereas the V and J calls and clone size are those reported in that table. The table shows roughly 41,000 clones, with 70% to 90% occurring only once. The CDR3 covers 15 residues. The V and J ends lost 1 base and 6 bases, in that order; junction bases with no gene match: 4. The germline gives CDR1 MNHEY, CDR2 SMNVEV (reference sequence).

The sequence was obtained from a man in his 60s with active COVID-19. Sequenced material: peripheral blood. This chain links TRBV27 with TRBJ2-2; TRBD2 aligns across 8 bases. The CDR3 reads CASSLLTGRAGELFF. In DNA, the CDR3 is TGTGCCAGCAGTTTATTAACCGGGAGGGCCGGGGAGCTGTTTTTT.